A single sample is the source of the 9 T cell receptor beta chains below, sequenced in a study of blood T cell repertoires in COVID-19. The assay was immunoSEQ multiplex PCR, and TCRdb's table has in-frame clones only and misses some. The sample yields approximately 260,000 clones, 82% seen once. Sequencing was carried out using peripheral blood. These TCRs come from an elderly woman with active or convalescent COVID-19.

The gene calls are TRBV30 and TRBJ2-1, with 10 positions matching TRBD2. The V gene end was trimmed by 0 bases and the J gene end by 4 bases; junction bases not matched to a gene: 3. The CDR3 runs 15 residues. Germline V lookup: CDR1 GTSNPN, CDR2 SVGIG (reference sequence). CDR3 region: CAWSVRTSGYNEQFF. CDR3 DNA sequence: TGTGCCTGGAGTGTAAGGACTAGCGGATACAATGAGCAGTTCTTC.

This chain connects TRBV9 to TRBJ2-2; 9 nucleotides align to TRBD1. V lost 3 bases and J lost 0; bases outside the gene matches: 12. This CDR3 comprises 19 residues. From germline, CDR1 is SGDLS and CDR2 YYNGEE. CDR3 sequence reads: CASSATSRDRASNTGELFF. The CDR3, as DNA: TGTGCCAGCAGCGCAACTTCCCGGGACAGGGCCTCGAACACCGGGGAGCTGTTTTTT. The full variable domain, with the rest looked up from reference TRBV9 and TRBJ2-2, is DSGVTQTPKHLITATGQRVTLRCSPRSGDLSVYWYQQSLDQGLQFLIQYYNGEERAKGNILERFSAQQFPDLHSELNLSSLELGDSALYFCASSATSRDRASNTGELFFGEGSRLTVL.

The genes are TRBV19 and TRBJ1-5; 7 positions agree with TRBD1. CDR1 is LNHDA and CDR2 is SQIVND in the germline V gene (reference sequence). The ends lost 5 bases at V and 0 bases at J; junction bases unmatched: 4. The CDR3 contains 15 residues. The CDR3 DNA sequence: TGTGCCAGTAGTCGCAGACAGGGTAGCAATCAGCCCCAGCATTTT. Encoded protein: CASSRRQGSNQPQHF.

This chain joins TRBV5-1 and TRBJ2-3, with TRBD2 as a possible D gene (6 bases). This CDR3 has 13 residues. The V end lost 3 bases, the J end lost 1 base, and 6 bases lay between the germline ends. The germline V gene encodes CDR1 SGHRS and CDR2 YFSETQ. The DNA for the CDR3 is TGCGCCAGCAGCTGGGGGGGCACAGATACGCAGTATTTT. Translating it yields CASSWGGTDTQYF.

The V gene is TRBV9, the J gene TRBJ2-1, with 9 bases aligning to TRBD1. CDR3 length: 16 amino acids. J lost 8 bases, V lost 1 base, and 10 bases had no gene match. CDR1 SGDLS and CDR2 YYNGEE come from the germline V gene. In DNA, the CDR3 is TGTGCCAGCAGCGTATTTACCGGGACAGGGTTCCATGAGCAGTTCTTC. Its translation is CASSVFTGTGFHEQFF.

A remark on this clone: Other DNA variants within this sample encode the same CDR3. The V and J genes are TRBV10-3 and TRBJ2-7; the match to TRBD1 covers 7 bases. The junction had 6 bases not matched to a gene; V was cut back by 7 bases and J by 3 bases. In germline, CDR1 is ENHRY, CDR2 SYGVKD. The CDR3 loop spans 13 amino acids. CDR3 sequence: CAITPGQDYEQYF. The CDR3 DNA reads TGTGCCATCACCCCTGGACAGGACTACGAGCAGTACTTC.

This chain connects TRBV5-1 to TRBJ1-2, with TRBD1 matching over 8 bases. The CDR3 totals 15 residues. The V gene end was trimmed by 3 bases and the J gene end by 3 bases; junction bases not matched to a gene: 7. The germline V gene has CDR1 SGHRS and CDR2 YFSETQ. CDR3 region: CASSSKTGVDYGYTF. CDR3 bases: TGCGCCAGCAGCTCAAAGACAGGGGTTGACTATGGCTACACCTTC.

This clone turned up a few times. The chain employs TRBV30 and TRBJ2-7, with 10 bases identical to TRBD1. The CDR3 is 14 residues long. V lost 2 bases, J lost 9 bases, and 10 bases stayed unmatched. CDR1 and CDR2 from the germline V gene are GTSNPN and SVGIG (reference sequence). Here the CDR3 DNA reads TGTGCCTGGAGTTTGACAGGGGGCCCTACCGGGCAGTACTTC. Translation: CAWSLTGGPTGQYF. Full variable domain (remainder filled in from reference TRBV30 and TRBJ2-7): SQTIHQWPATLVQPVGSPLSLECTVEGTSNPNLYWYRQAAGRGLQLLFYSVGIGQISSEVPQNLSASRPQDRQFILSSKKLLLSDSGFYLCAWSLTGGPTGQYFGPGTRLTVT.

The chain combines TRBV3-1 (or the pseudogene TRBV3-2) with TRBJ1-3, with TRBD1 as a possible D gene (5 bases). The CDR3 consists of 18 residues. The germline V and J ends were trimmed by 0 bases and 1 base, with 16 bases remaining between them. The germline gives CDR1 LGHDT, CDR2 YNNKEL (reference sequence). The DNA for the CDR3 is TGTGCCAGCAGCCAAGATCGTTCAGGGCGTCCATCTGGAAACACCATATATTTT. Translation: CASSQDRSGRPSGNTIYF.